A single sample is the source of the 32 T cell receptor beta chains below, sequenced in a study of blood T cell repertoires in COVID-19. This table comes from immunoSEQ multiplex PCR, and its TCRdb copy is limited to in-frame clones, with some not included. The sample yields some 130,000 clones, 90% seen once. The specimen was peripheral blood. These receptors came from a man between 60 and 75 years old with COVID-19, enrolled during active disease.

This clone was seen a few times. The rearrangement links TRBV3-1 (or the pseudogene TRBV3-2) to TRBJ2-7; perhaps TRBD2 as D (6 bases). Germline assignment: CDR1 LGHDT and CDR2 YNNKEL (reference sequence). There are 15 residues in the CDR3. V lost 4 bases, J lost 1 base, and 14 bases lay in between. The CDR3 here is CASSPPWGGSYEQYF. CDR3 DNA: TGTGCCAGCAGCCCCCCTTGGGGAGGATCCTACGAGCAGTACTTC.

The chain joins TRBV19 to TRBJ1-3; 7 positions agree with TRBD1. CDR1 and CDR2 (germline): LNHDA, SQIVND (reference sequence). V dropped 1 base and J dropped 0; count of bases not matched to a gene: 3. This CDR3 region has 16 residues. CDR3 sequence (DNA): TGTGCCAGTAGTATAGCGGGACAGCGCTCTGGAAACACCATATATTTT. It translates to CASSIAGQRSGNTIYF.

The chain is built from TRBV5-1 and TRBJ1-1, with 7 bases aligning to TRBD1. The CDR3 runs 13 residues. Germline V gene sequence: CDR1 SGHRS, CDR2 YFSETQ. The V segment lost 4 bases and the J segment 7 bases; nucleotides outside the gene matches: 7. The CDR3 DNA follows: TGCGCCAGCAGCACCAACAGGGGACTTGAAGCTTTCTTT. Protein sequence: CASSTNRGLEAFF.

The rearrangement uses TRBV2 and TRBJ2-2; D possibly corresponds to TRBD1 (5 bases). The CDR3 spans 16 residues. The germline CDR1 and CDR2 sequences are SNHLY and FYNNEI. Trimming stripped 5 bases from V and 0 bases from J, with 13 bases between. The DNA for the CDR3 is TGTGCCAGCAGTAAGATAGAAGGGGCGAACACCGGGGAGCTGTTTTTT. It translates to CASSKIEGANTGELFF.

The DNA of the CDR3 is TGTGCCAGCTCACCCGCGGGTACAGGGGGTCGGCAATACGAGCAGTACTTC. Translated, it gives CASSPAGTGGRQYEQYF. The genes are TRBV18 and TRBJ2-7; TRBD1 agrees at 8 bases. The junction had 14 bases not matched to a gene; V was cut back by 3 bases and J by 4 bases. CDR1 is KGHSH, CDR2 LQKENI, per germline. The CDR3 loop spans 17 amino acids.

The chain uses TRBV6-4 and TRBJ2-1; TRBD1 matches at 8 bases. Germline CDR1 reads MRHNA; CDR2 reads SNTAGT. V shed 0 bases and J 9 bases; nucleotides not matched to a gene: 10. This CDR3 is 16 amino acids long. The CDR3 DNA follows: TGTGCCAGCAGTGACTCTGTCCAGGGGGCGGGGAGTGAGCAGTTCTTC. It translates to CASSDSVQGAGSEQFF.

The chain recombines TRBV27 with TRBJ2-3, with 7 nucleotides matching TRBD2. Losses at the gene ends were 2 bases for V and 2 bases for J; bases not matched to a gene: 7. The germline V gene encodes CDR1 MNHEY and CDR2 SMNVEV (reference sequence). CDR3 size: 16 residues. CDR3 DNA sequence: TGTGCCAGCAGTTTAGTCGCGGGAGCCGACACAGATACGCAGTATTTT. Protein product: CASSLVAGADTDTQYF.

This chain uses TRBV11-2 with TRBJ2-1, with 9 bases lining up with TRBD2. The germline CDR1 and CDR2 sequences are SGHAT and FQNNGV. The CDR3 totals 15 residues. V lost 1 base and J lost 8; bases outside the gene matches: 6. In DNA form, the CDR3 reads TGTGCCAGCAGCTTAGTAGCGGGAGTAGGGCATGAGCAGTTCTTC. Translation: CASSLVAGVGHEQFF.

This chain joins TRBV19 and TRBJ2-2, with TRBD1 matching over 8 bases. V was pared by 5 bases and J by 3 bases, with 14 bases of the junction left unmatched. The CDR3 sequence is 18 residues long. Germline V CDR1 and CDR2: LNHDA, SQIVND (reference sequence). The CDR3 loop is CASSVFGIYRGDTGELFF. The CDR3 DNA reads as TGTGCCAGTAGTGTGTTCGGAATATACAGGGGGGACACCGGGGAGCTGTTTTTT.

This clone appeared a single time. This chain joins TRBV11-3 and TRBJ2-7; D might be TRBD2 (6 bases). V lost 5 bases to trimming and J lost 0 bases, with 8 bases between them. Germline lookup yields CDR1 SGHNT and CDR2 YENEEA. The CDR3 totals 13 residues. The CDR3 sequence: CASSRDFSYEQYF. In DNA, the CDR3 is TGTGCCAGCAGCCGGGACTTCTCCTACGAGCAGTACTTC.

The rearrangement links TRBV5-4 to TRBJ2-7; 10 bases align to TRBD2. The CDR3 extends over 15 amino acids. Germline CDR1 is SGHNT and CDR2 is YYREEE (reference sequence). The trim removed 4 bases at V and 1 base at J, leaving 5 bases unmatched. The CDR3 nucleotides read TGTGCCAGCAGCGCGGAACTAGCGGGATCCTACGAGCAGTACTTC. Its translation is CASSAELAGSYEQYF.

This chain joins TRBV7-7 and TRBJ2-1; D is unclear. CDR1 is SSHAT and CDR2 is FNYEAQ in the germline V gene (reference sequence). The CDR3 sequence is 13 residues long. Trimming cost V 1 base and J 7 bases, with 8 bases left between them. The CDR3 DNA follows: TGTGCCAGCAGCTTAGAACGCGGAAATGAGCAGTTCTTC. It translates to CASSLERGNEQFF.

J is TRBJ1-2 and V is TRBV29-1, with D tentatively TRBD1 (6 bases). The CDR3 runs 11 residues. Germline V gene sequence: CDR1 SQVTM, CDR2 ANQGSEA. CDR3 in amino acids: CSFYRDYGYTF. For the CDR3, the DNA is TGCAGTTTTTACAGGGACTATGGCTACACCTTC.

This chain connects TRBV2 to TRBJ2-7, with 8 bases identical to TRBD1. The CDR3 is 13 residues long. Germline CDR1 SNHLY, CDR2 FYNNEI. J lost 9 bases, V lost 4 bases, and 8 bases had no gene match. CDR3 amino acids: CASSVGTGGVQYF. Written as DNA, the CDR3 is TGTGCCAGCAGTGTAGGGACAGGTGGGGTGCAGTACTTC.

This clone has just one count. This CDR3 is CASSEEDIPTNEKLFF. CDR3 DNA: TGCGCCAGCAGTGAGGAGGACATTCCAACTAATGAAAAACTGTTTTTT. The rearrangement joins TRBV10-2 to TRBJ1-4, with D perhaps matching TRBD1 (5 bases). Between the trimmed V and J ends, which lost 2 bases and 0 bases, there was a span of 10 bases. Germline CDR1 and CDR2: WSHSY and SAAADI. This CDR3 comprises 16 residues.

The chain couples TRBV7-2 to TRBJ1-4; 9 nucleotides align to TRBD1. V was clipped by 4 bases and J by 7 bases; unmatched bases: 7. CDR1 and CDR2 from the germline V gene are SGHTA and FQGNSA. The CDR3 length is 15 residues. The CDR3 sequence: CASSWTGERGEKLFF. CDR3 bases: TGTGCCAGCAGCTGGACAGGGGAAAGGGGTGAAAAACTGTTTTTT. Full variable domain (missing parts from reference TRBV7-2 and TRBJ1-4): GAGVSQSPSNKVTEKGKDVELRCDPISGHTALYWYRQSLGQGLEFLIYFQGNSAPDKSGLPSDRFSAERTGGSVSTLTIQRTQQEDSAVYLCASSWTGERGEKLFFGSGTQLSVL.

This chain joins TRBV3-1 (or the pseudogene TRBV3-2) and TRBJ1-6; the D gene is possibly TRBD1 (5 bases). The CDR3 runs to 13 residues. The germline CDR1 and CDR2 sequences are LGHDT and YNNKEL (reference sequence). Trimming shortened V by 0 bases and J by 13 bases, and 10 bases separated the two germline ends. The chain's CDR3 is CASSQDVWGPLHF. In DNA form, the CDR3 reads TGTGCCAGCAGCCAAGATGTCTGGGGCCCCCTCCACTTT.

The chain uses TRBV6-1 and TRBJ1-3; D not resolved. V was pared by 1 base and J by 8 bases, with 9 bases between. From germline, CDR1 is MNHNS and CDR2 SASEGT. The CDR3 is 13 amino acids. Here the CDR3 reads CASSEGEVDTIYF. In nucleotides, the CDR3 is TGTGCCAGCAGTGAAGGAGAGGTAGACACCATATATTTT.

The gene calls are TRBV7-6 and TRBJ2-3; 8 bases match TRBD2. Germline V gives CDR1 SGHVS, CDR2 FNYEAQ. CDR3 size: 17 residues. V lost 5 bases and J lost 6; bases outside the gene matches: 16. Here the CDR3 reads CASSARRASGGRDTQYF. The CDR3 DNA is TGTGCCAGCAGCGCCCGTAGGGCCAGCGGGGGCCGGGATACGCAGTATTTT.

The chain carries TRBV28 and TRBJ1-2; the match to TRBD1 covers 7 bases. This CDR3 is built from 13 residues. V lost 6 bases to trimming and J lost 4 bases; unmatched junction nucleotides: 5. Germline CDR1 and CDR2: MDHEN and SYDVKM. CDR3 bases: TGTGCCAGCAGCCTCCGGGACAGCTATGGCTACACCTTC. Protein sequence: CASSLRDSYGYTF.

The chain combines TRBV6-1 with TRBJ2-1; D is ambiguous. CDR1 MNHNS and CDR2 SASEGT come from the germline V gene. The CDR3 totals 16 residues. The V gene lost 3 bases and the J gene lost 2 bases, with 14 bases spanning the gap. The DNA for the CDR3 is TGTGCCAGCAGTGACGCTCAAAGTGGGCCCTACAATGAGCAGTTCTTC. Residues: CASSDAQSGPYNEQFF.

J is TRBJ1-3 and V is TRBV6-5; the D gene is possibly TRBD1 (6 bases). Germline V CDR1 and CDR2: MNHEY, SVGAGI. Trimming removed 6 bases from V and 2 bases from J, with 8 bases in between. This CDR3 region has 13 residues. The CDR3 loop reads CASRTGTGNTIYF. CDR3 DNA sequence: TGTGCCAGCAGGACAGGAACTGGAAACACCATATATTTT.

The CDR3 sequence: CASSEPDEGATEAFF. As DNA, the CDR3 is TGTGCCAGCAGTGAGCCAGATGAGGGAGCCACTGAAGCTTTCTTT. The V and J genes are TRBV2 and TRBJ1-1; no firm D call. The CDR3 length is 15 residues. The V end was cut by 3 bases, the J end by 4 bases, with 15 bases between. Germline values: CDR1 SNHLY, CDR2 FYNNEI.

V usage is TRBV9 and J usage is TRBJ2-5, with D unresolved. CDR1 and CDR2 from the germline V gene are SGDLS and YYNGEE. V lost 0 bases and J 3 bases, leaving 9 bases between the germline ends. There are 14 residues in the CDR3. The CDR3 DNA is TGTGCCAGCAGCGTAGGGCCAGAAGAAGAGACCCAGTACTTC. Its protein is CASSVGPEEETQYF.

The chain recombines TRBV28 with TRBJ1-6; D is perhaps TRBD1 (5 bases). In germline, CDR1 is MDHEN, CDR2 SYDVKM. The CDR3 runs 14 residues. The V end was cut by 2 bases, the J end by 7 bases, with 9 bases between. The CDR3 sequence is CASSLGGVNSPLHF. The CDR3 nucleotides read TGTGCCAGCAGTTTAGGAGGGGTAAATTCACCCCTCCACTTT. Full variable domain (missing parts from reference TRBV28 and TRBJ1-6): DVKVTQSSRYLVKRTGEKVFLECVQDMDHENMFWYRQDPGLGLRLIYFSYDVKMKEKGDIPEGYSVSREKKERFSLILESASTNQTSMYLCASSLGGVNSPLHFGNGTRLTVT.

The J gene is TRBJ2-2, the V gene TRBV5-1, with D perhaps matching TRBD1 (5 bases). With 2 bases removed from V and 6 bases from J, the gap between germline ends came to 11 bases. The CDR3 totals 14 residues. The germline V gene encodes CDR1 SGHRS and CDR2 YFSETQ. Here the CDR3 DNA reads TGCGCCAGCAGCTTAGTAGGCAGGGCCGGGGAGCTGTTTTTT. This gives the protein CASSLVGRAGELFF. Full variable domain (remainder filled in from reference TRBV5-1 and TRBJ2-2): KAGVTQTPRYLIKTRGQQVTLSCSPISGHRSVSWYQQTPGQGLQFLFEYFSETQRNKGNFPGRFSGRQFSNSRSEMNVSTLELGDSALYLCASSLVGRAGELFFGEGSRLTVL.

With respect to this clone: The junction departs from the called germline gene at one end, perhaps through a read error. This chain's CDR3 is CTSSVDRDKGNSPLHF. The CDR3 bases are TGTACCAGCAGCGTAGACCGGGACAAGGGGAATTCACCCCTCCACTTT. The rearrangement uses TRBV9 and TRBJ1-6; maybe TRBD1 (6 bases). The CDR3 runs 16 residues. Looked up from germline, CDR1 is SGDLS and CDR2 is YYNGEE.

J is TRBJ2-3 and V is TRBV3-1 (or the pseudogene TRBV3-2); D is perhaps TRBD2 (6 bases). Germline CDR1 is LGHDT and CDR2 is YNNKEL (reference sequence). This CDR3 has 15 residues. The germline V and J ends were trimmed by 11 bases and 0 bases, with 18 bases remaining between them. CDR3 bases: TGTGCCTCCGGGGGTGCTTCCCCTAGCACAGATACGCAGTATTTT. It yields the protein CASGGASPSTDTQYF.

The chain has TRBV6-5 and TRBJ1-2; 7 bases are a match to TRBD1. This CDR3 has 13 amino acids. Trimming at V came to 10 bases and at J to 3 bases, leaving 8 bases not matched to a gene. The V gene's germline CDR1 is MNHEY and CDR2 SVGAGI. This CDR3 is CATAGQPDYGYTF. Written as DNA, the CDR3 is TGTGCCACTGCGGGACAGCCAGACTATGGCTACACCTTC.

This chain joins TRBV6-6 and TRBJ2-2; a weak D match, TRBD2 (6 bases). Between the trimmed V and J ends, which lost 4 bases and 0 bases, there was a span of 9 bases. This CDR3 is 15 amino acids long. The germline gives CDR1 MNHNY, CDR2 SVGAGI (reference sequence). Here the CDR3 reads CASSSRTTNTGELFF. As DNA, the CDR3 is TGTGCCAGCAGTTCGCGGACTACGAACACCGGGGAGCTGTTTTTT.

CDR3 sequence: CASQRGQWSYEQYF. The CDR3 nucleotides read TGTGCCAGCCAAAGAGGGCAGTGGAGCTACGAGCAGTACTTC. This chain connects TRBV6-5 to TRBJ2-7, with D possibly TRBD2 on 5 matching bases. Per the germline V gene, CDR1 is MNHEY and CDR2 is SVGAGI. V dropped 8 bases and J dropped 3 bases, with 17 bases sitting between them. The CDR3 runs 14 residues.

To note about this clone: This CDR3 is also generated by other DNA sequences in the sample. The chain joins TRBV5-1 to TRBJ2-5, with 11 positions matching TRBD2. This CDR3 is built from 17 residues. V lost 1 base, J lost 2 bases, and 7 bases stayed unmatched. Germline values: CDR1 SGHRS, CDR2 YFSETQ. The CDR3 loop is CASSLTGTSGNQETQYF. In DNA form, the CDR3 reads TGCGCCAGCAGCTTGACTGGGACTAGCGGAAATCAAGAGACCCAGTACTTC.